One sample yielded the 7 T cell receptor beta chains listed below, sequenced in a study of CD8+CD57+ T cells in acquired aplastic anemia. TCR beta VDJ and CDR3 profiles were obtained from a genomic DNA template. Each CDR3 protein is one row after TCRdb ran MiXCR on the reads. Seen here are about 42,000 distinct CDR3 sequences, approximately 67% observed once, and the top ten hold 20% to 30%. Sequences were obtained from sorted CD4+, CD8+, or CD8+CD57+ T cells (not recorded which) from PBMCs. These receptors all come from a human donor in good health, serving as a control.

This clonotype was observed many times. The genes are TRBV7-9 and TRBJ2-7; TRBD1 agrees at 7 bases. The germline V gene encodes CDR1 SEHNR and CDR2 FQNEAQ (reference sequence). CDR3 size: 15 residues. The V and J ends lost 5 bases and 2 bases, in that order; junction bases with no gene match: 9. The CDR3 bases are TGTGCCAGCAGCATCCCGGGACAGCCTACCTACGAGCAGTACTTC. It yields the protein CASSIPGQPTYEQYF.

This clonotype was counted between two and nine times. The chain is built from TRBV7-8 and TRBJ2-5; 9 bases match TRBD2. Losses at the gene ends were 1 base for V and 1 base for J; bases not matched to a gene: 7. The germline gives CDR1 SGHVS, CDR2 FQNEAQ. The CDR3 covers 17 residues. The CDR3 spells CASSLVASGETQETQYF. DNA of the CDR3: TGTGCCAGCAGCTTAGTGGCTAGCGGGGAAACCCAAGAGACCCAGTACTTC.

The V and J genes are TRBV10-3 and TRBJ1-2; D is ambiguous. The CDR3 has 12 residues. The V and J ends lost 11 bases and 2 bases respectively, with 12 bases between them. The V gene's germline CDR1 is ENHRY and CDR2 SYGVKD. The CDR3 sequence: CAHMDVNYGYTF. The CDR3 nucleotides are TGTGCCCACATGGATGTCAACTATGGCTACACCTTC.

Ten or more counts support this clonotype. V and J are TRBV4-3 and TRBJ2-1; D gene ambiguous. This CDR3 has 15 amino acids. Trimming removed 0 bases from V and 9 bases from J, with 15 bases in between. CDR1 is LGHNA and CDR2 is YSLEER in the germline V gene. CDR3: CASSQDRSSSIEQFF. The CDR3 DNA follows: TGCGCCAGCAGCCAAGATCGGTCGTCAAGCATTGAGCAGTTCTTC.

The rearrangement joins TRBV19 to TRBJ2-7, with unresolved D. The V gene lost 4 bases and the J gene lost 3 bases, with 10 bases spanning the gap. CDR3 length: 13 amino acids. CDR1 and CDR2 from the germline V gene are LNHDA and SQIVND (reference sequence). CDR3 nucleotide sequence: TGTGCCAGTAGTACGGATACAGACTACGAGCAGTACTTC. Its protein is CASSTDTDYEQYF.

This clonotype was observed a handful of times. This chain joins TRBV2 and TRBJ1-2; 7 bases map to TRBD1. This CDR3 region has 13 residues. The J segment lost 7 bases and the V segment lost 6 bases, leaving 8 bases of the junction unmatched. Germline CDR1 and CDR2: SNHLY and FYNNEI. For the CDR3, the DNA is TGTGCCAGCAGCCGGCAGGGGGAGGCTGGCTACACCTTC. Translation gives CASSRQGEAGYTF.

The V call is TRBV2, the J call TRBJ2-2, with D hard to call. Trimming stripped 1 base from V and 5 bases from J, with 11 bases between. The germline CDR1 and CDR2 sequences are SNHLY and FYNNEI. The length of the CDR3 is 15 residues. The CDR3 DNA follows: TGTGCCAGCAGTGAAGGGCCTCGTGGGACCGGGGAGCTGTTTTTT. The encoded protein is CASSEGPRGTGELFF.